The 24 T cell receptor beta chains below come from one sample, sequenced in a study of blood T cell repertoires in COVID-19. Repertoires were generated with immunoSEQ multiplex PCR, while TCRdb's copy carries only in-frame clones and drops some. The sample lists a few hundred thousand clones, around 87% occurring once. Sequencing input: peripheral blood. These receptors all stem from a woman aged 50 to 60 who had recovered from COVID-19.

This CDR3 reads CASSETADGSYEQYF. The CDR3 DNA reads as TGTGCCAGCAGTGAAACGGCGGATGGATCCTACGAGCAGTACTTC. The chain combines TRBV2 with TRBJ2-7; D is unclear. From germline, CDR1 is SNHLY and CDR2 FYNNEI. The CDR3 has 15 amino acids. Trimming took off 2 bases at V and 1 base at J, with 12 bases between the two ends.

The J gene is TRBJ2-5, the V gene TRBV9, with TRBD1 matching over 8 bases. This CDR3 has 14 amino acids. Germline CDR1 is SGDLS and CDR2 is YYNGEE. Unmatched junction bases numbered 5, after V lost 2 bases and J lost 5 bases. The DNA of the CDR3 is TGTGCCAGCAGCGTTCGGACAGGGATGGAGACCCAGTACTTC. Amino acids: CASSVRTGMETQYF. Full variable domain (remainder filled in from reference TRBV9 and TRBJ2-5): DSGVTQTPKHLITATGQRVTLRCSPRSGDLSVYWYQQSLDQGLQFLIQYYNGEERAKGNILERFSAQQFPDLHSELNLSSLELGDSALYFCASSVRTGMETQYFGPGTRLLVL.

The chain couples TRBV6-1 to TRBJ2-1, with D tentatively TRBD2 (5 bases). Per the germline V gene, CDR1 is MNHNS and CDR2 is SASEGT. The CDR3 extends over 12 amino acids. The V end was cut by 3 bases, the J end by 16 bases, with 16 bases between. CDR3 amino acids: CASSDDYVSFFF. CDR3 sequence (DNA): TGTGCCAGCAGTGATGACTACGTAAGCTTCTTCTTC.

As DNA, the CDR3 is TGTGCCAGCAGCCCCTTATTTGGAGGCACTGAAGCTTTCTTT. Translation gives CASSPLFGGTEAFF. The rearrangement links TRBV11-2 to TRBJ1-1; D unresolved. The length of the CDR3 is 14 residues. Between the trimmed V and J ends, which lost 5 bases and 4 bases, there was a span of 14 bases. From germline, CDR1 is SGHAT and CDR2 FQNNGV.

The chain has TRBV7-3 and TRBJ2-3; 11 bases are a match to TRBD2. Trimming cost V 5 bases and J 5 bases; bases outside gene matches: 9. The germline gives CDR1 SGHTA, CDR2 FQGTGA. This CDR3 is built from 16 residues. CDR3 region: CASSRGGGLAGDTQYF. CDR3 nucleotide sequence: TGTGCCAGCAGCCGGGGGGGAGGACTAGCGGGAGATACGCAGTATTTT.

This rearrangement joins TRBV9 to TRBJ2-7, with 8 nucleotides matching TRBD2. The CDR3 loop spans 16 amino acids. V shed 4 bases and J 0 bases; nucleotides not matched to a gene: 9. Germline CDR1 SGDLS, CDR2 YYNGEE. The CDR3 DNA reads TGTGCCAGCAGCCCCTATAGCGGGATACGCTCCTACGAGCAGTACTTC. This codes for CASSPYSGIRSYEQYF. Drawing the rest from reference TRBV9 and TRBJ2-7, the complete variable domain is DSGVTQTPKHLITATGQRVTLRCSPRSGDLSVYWYQQSLDQGLQFLIQYYNGEERAKGNILERFSAQQFPDLHSELNLSSLELGDSALYFCASSPYSGIRSYEQYFGPGTRLTVT.

The gene calls are TRBV19 and TRBJ2-7; 7 nucleotides match TRBD1. This CDR3 is 13 amino acids long. Germline assignment: CDR1 LNHDA and CDR2 SQIVND (reference sequence). J gave up 3 bases and V 5 bases, and 4 bases lay outside the gene matches. CDR3 amino acids: CASSQGQVYEQYF. CDR3 coding DNA: TGTGCCAGTAGTCAAGGACAGGTCTACGAGCAGTACTTC. The whole variable domain, filled in from reference TRBV19 and TRBJ2-7, reads DGGITQSPKYLFRKEGQNVTLSCEQNLNHDAMYWYRQDPGQGLRLIYYSQIVNDFQKGDIAEGYSVSREKKESFPLTVTSAQKNPTAFYLCASSQGQVYEQYFGPGTRLTVT.

The chain employs TRBV10-3 and TRBJ2-2; 7 bases fit TRBD1. This CDR3 is built from 16 residues. Germline values: CDR1 ENHRY, CDR2 SYGVKD. The V and J ends lost 6 bases and 5 bases, in that order; junction bases with no gene match: 12. CDR3 region: CAISETGLSRTGELFF. DNA of the CDR3: TGTGCCATCAGCGAGACAGGGTTGAGCAGGACCGGGGAGCTGTTTTTT.

This chain links TRBV5-5 with TRBJ1-4, with 9 bases aligning to TRBD1. With V trimmed by 0 bases and J by 5 bases, 5 bases remained unmatched. The CDR3 spans 16 residues. Germline-derived CDR1 and CDR2 are SGHKS and YYEKEE (reference sequence). In nucleotides, the CDR3 is TGTGCCAGCAGCTTGGCCCACACAGGGGGCAATGAAAAACTGTTTTTT. The encoded protein is CASSLAHTGGNEKLFF.

This clone was seen more than once but under ten times. V usage is TRBV18 and J usage is TRBJ2-7; 8 bases are a match to TRBD1. The CDR3 spans 13 residues. With V trimmed by 4 bases and J by 3 bases, 2 bases remained unmatched. Germline V gene data show CDR1 as KGHSH and CDR2 as LQKENI. CDR3 sequence: CASSHGQGYEQYF. Here the CDR3 DNA reads TGTGCCAGCTCACATGGACAGGGCTACGAGCAGTACTTC.

The V call is TRBV30, the J call TRBJ1-6; TRBD1 is a possible D gene (5 bases). This CDR3 is 13 amino acids long. Per germline, CDR1 GTSNPN and CDR2 SVGIG (reference sequence). Trimming removed 3 bases at V and 9 bases at J, with 12 bases between. Here the CDR3 DNA reads TGTGCCTGGAGGACAGAATTAGGTTCACCCCTCCACTTT. This codes for CAWRTELGSPLHF.

V is TRBV9 and J is TRBJ2-5; 11 positions match TRBD2. Germline-derived CDR1 and CDR2 are SGDLS and YYNGEE. Trimming removed 4 bases from V and 5 bases from J; junction bases left unmatched: 10. There are 16 residues in the CDR3. The CDR3 reads CASSQPLAGGQETQYF. Here the CDR3 DNA reads TGTGCCAGCAGCCAACCGTTAGCGGGGGGGCAGGAGACCCAGTACTTC.

Only one count was recorded for this clone. The V and J genes are TRBV11-2 and TRBJ2-7, with TRBD1 as a possible D gene (6 bases). Trimming shortened V by 4 bases and J by 3 bases, and 10 bases separated the two germline ends. Germline-derived CDR1 and CDR2 are SGHAT and FQNNGV. The CDR3 covers 13 residues. As DNA, the CDR3 is TGTGCCAGCAGCTGGGGGCTTAGCTACGAGCAGTACTTC. Protein product: CASSWGLSYEQYF.

V and J are TRBV7-9 and TRBJ1-2; 7 nucleotides agree with TRBD1. V shed 5 bases, J shed 2 bases, and the junction held 5 bases outside the gene matches. The CDR3 consists of 14 residues. The V gene's germline CDR1 is SEHNR and CDR2 FQNEAQ (reference sequence). CDR3 nucleotide sequence: TGTGCCAGCAGCCCCGGGACAGAGAACTATGGCTACACCTTC. Residues: CASSPGTENYGYTF. Based on the CDR3 plus reference TRBV7-9 and TRBJ1-2, the full variable domain is DTGVSQNPRHKITKRGQNVTFRCDPISEHNRLYWYRQTLGQGPEFLTYFQNEAQLEKSRLLSDRFSAERPKGSFSTLEIQRTEQGDSAMYLCASSPGTENYGYTFGSGTRLTVV.

The chain carries TRBV19 and TRBJ1-1, with D tentatively TRBD1 (5 bases). Trimming removed 1 base at V and 0 bases at J, with 15 bases between. This CDR3 has 17 residues. Per the germline V gene, CDR1 is LNHDA and CDR2 is SQIVND (reference sequence). The CDR3 coding sequence is TGTGCCAGTAGTATAGCGGTGTCCAGGGTGTTGAACACTGAAGCTTTCTTT. Its translation: CASSIAVSRVLNTEAFF.

This sequence joins TRBV19 and TRBJ1-1; TRBD1 is a possible D gene (6 bases). The germline V and J ends were trimmed by 3 bases and 6 bases, with 8 bases remaining between them. The CDR3 loop spans 12 amino acids. Germline V CDR1 and CDR2: LNHDA, SQIVND (reference sequence). CDR3 sequence: CASSMWGPEAFF. DNA for the CDR3: TGTGCCAGTAGTATGTGGGGGCCTGAAGCTTTCTTT.

In its sample, this clone was seen once. The chain uses TRBV5-6 and TRBJ1-2; TRBD1 matches at 8 bases. The CDR3 runs 12 residues. The J segment lost 6 bases and the V segment lost 5 bases, leaving 3 bases of the junction unmatched. CDR1 and CDR2 from the germline V gene are SGHDT and YYEEEE. The CDR3 coding sequence is TGTGCCAGCAGTTCGACAGGGGATGGCTACACCTTC. This encodes CASSSTGDGYTF.

The chain couples TRBV30 to TRBJ1-2, with TRBD1 as a possible D gene (5 bases). Germline V gives CDR1 GTSNPN, CDR2 SVGIG (reference sequence). Deletions cut 4 bases from V and 5 bases from J, with 32 bases between. CDR3 length equals 19 residues. The CDR3 spells CAWIGPGWLSSQTPYGYTF. In DNA form, the CDR3 reads TGTGCCTGGATAGGGCCAGGGTGGCTATCGAGCCAGACCCCGTATGGCTACACCTTC.

The V gene is TRBV11-3, the J gene TRBJ2-3; the D gene is possibly TRBD2 (6 bases). Per the germline V gene, CDR1 is SGHNT and CDR2 is YENEEA. V lost 2 bases and J lost 8, with 14 bases in between. This CDR3 has 14 residues. CDR3 nucleotides: TGTGCCAGCAGCTTATCGGGGGAATGGGGTACGCAGTATTTT. This codes for CASSLSGEWGTQYF.

The chain joins TRBV9 to TRBJ1-3; 7 bases fit TRBD1. This CDR3 comprises 15 residues. V lost 0 bases, J lost 2 bases, and 2 bases stayed unmatched. Germline V gene lookup returns CDR1 SGDLS and CDR2 YYNGEE. The CDR3, as DNA: TGTGCCAGCAGCGTAGAGGGGGCGGCTGGAAACACCATATATTTT. Translated: CASSVEGAAGNTIYF.

This rearrangement joins TRBV5-5 to TRBJ2-1; TRBD2 agrees at 12 bases. V lost 4 bases, J lost 7 bases, and 6 bases stayed unmatched. The CDR3 sequence is 15 residues long. Per germline, CDR1 SGHKS and CDR2 YYEKEE (reference sequence). CDR3 in DNA: TGTGCCAGCAGCACCGGGACTAGCGGGTGGAATGAGCAGTTCTTC. It codes for CASSTGTSGWNEQFF.

This chain uses TRBV13 with TRBJ1-1; D call uncertain. The ends were cut back, 0 bases at V and 2 bases at J, with 4 bases in the middle. This CDR3 has 13 residues. The germline V gene has CDR1 PRHDT and CDR2 FYEKMQ (reference sequence). CDR3 in DNA: TGTGCCAGCAGCTTAGGACTAAACACTGAAGCTTTCTTT. This gives the protein CASSLGLNTEAFF.

The V and J genes are TRBV6-2 or TRBV6-3 and TRBJ2-7; D unclear. Germline CDR1 MNHEY, CDR2 SVGEGT. V gave up 2 bases and J gave up 5 bases, with 10 bases separating them. CDR3 length: 13 amino acids. The CDR3 DNA sequence: TGTGCCAGCAGTTACCGAGGTTTTGACGAGCAGTACTTC. It codes for CASSYRGFDEQYF.

The J gene is TRBJ1-1, the V gene TRBV5-4, with a weak D call TRBD1 (6 bases). There are 16 residues in the CDR3. The germline V gene has CDR1 SGHNT and CDR2 YYREEE (reference sequence). Trimming took off 0 bases at V and 5 bases at J, with 17 bases between the two ends. CDR3 sequence: CASSLDLAGAGTEAFF. In nucleotides, the CDR3 is TGTGCCAGCAGCTTGGATCTGGCGGGGGCGGGAACTGAAGCTTTCTTT.